This TCR beta chain was identified in a study of blood T cell repertoires in COVID-19. Study information: Sites across the United States, Italy and Spain contributed samples from acute and convalescent COVID-19. The analysed material was cDNA or gDNA that came from T cells, B-cell-depleted T cells, or PBMCs.

This clone was recorded a few times. Under the authors' procedure: Amplifying reference gene primers gave estimates of nucleated cell counts. Assay used: immunoSEQ multiplex PCR; TCRdb lists only in-frame clones, some missing. V and J calls and clone size are given by that table; D and trimming were obtained from the DNA. The sample consists of 180,000 or so clones, around 87% of them appearing once. Germline CDR1 reads MNHEY; CDR2 reads SMNVEV (reference sequence). CDR3 length: 19 amino acids. V gave up 5 bases and J gave up 0 bases, with 26 bases separating them. Sample: peripheral blood. This chain connects TRBV27 to TRBJ2-7, with D possibly being TRBD1 (5 bases). The receptor was derived from a woman aged 25 to 39 with active or convalescent COVID-19. The CDR3 DNA follows: TGTGCCAGCAGTCCCAATGCGCCAGGGAATACGGACGGCTCCTACGAGCAGTACTTC. It is translated as CASSPNAPGNTDGSYEQYF.